These 4 T cell receptor beta chains were all obtained from the same sample, sequenced in a study of T cell responses to AZD1222 COVID-19 vaccine. The repertoire was sequenced with immunoSEQ multiplex PCR; TCRdb's copy has only in-frame clones and lacks some. The profile shows roughly 80,000 clones, 90% of them singletons. Here the sequenced sample was peripheral blood, taken 28 days after the second AZD1222 dose. Receptors were obtained from an adult who received the AZD1222 COVID-19 vaccine.

The chain is built from TRBV6-1 and TRBJ1-1; D not resolved. The CDR3 has 13 amino acids. CDR1 is MNHNS, CDR2 SASEGT, per germline. V was shortened by 1 base and J by 5 bases, with 8 bases between the two germline ends. The CDR3 nucleotides are TGTGCCAGCAGTGAAGAGATGGGGACTGAAGCTTTCTTT. Translating it yields CASSEEMGTEAFF.

The chain has TRBV7-8 and TRBJ2-7, with 7 bases fitting TRBD1. Germline-derived CDR1 and CDR2 are SGHVS and FQNEAQ. The length of the CDR3 is 15 residues. J lost 3 bases, V lost 5 bases, and 10 bases had no gene match. CDR3 DNA sequence: TGTGCCAGCAGCGTGCCCCGGGACAGAGACTACGAGCAGTACTTC. This translates into CASSVPRDRDYEQYF.

The chain uses TRBV9 and TRBJ2-5, with 7 positions matching TRBD2. The CDR3 has 15 amino acids. In germline, CDR1 is SGDLS, CDR2 YYNGEE. The junction had 10 bases not matched to a gene; V was cut back by 4 bases and J by 4 bases. The DNA of the CDR3 is TGTGCCAGCAGCCTAGGACTAGGGGTGGGAGAGACCCAGTACTTC. Protein product: CASSLGLGVGETQYF. The entire variable domain, with the rest obtained from reference TRBV9 and TRBJ2-5, is as follows: DSGVTQTPKHLITATGQRVTLRCSPRSGDLSVYWYQQSLDQGLQFLIQYYNGEERAKGNILERFSAQQFPDLHSELNLSSLELGDSALYFCASSLGLGVGETQYFGPGTRLLVL.

The chain joins TRBV7-3 to TRBJ1-1, with D maybe TRBD1 (5 bases). The CDR3 length is 11 residues. CDR1 and CDR2 (germline): SGHTA, FQGTGA. V lost 11 bases and J 10 bases, leaving 17 bases between the germline ends. The DNA of the CDR3 is TGTGCCTCAGGTGCGGACGGGGGAGCTTTCTTT. Its protein is CASGADGGAFF. Combining the CDR3 with reference TRBV7-3 and TRBJ1-1 gives the whole variable domain GAGVSQTPSNKVTEKGKYVELRCDPISGHTALYWYRQSLGQGPEFLIYFQGTGAADDSGLPNDRFFAVRPEGSVSTLKIQRTERGDSAVYLCASGADGGAFFGQGTRLTVV.